These 2 T cell receptor beta chains share one sample of origin, sequenced in a study of shared clonotypes between healthy human individuals. TCRdb keeps only in-frame clones here, not all; method: immunoSEQ multiplex PCR. The sample includes 2,100,000 or so clones, approximately 96% of them seen just once. Sequenced: naive CD4+ T cells sorted from blood. The subset is: CD45RA+ positively selected. The receptors come from a man younger than 35 in good health.

This clone was seen more than once but under ten times. The chain has TRBV7-9 and TRBJ1-2; no reliable D call. The germline CDR1 and CDR2 sequences are SEHNR and FQNEAQ (reference sequence). This CDR3 has 13 amino acids. V dropped 4 bases and J dropped 8 bases, with 14 bases sitting between them. CDR3 sequence (DNA): TGTGCCAGCAGCTCAGGATTTGAGGGCGGCTACACCTTC. Translation gives CASSSGFEGGYTF.

The V call is TRBV4-1, the J call TRBJ2-1; D is possibly TRBD1 (5 bases). V was trimmed by 4 bases and J by 13 bases, leaving 23 bases between them. This CDR3 is built from 15 residues. Germline CDR1 and CDR2: MGHRA and YSYEKL. The CDR3 DNA reads as TGCGCCAGCAGCCCAGGATTAGGGGAAGCCGTAGGACAGTTCTTC. Its protein is CASSPGLGEAVGQFF.